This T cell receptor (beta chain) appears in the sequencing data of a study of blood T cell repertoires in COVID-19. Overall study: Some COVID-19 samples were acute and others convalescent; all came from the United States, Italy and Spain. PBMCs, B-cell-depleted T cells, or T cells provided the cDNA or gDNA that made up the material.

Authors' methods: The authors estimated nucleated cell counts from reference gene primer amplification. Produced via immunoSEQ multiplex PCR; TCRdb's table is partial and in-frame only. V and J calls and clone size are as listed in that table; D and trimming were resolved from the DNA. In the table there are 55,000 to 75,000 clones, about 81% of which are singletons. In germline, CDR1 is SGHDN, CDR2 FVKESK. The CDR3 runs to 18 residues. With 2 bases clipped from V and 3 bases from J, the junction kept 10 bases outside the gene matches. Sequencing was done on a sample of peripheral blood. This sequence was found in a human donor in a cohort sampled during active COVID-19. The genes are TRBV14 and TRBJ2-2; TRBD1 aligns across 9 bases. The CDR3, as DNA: TGTGCCAGCAGCCAAAGCGCCCCGGGACAGGGTTACACCGGGGAGCTGTTTTTT. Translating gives CASSQSAPGQGYTGELFF.